A single sample gave rise to the 21 T cell receptor beta chains below, sequenced in a study of regulatory T cells in long-lasting Graves disease. Noted time point: newly diagnosed GD, antithyroid drugs for less than 3 months. TCR sequences were obtained from RNA taken from PBMCs. CDR3 regions were amplified by Arm-PCR using iRepertoire HTBI primers to build TCR beta libraries. TCRdb re-analysed the multiplex PCR reads in MiXCR, keeping a single row per CDR3 protein. Among 250,000 to 300,000 distinct CDR3 sequences listed, around 19% were seen once. These data were also reused for a study on T cells in Graves' hyperthyroidism and ophthalmopathy.

This specimen consisted of peripheral blood mononuclear cells (PBMCs), obtained at new diagnosis, from a patient treated with antithyroid drugs. These receptors were taken from a woman in her twenties or thirties with Graves disease.

There are many counts of this clonotype. This rearrangement joins TRBV6-1 to TRBJ2-3; weak D call: TRBD2 (6 bases). This CDR3 comprises 14 residues. Looked up from germline, CDR1 is MNHNS and CDR2 is SASEGT. V lost 2 bases and J lost 4, with 10 bases in between. CDR3 nucleotide sequence: TGTGCCAGCAGTGAAATGGGGGAGGCAGATACGCAGTATTTT. Protein sequence: CASSEMGEADTQYF.

About this clonotype itself: One base separates it from a far larger clone, so it is likely a read error. The J gene is TRBJ2-1, the V gene TRBV2; 10 nucleotides align to TRBD2. After removal of 8 bases from V and 5 bases from J, the junction contained 12 bases not matched to a gene. The germline gives CDR1 SNHLY, CDR2 FYNNEI. The CDR3 totals 16 residues. The CDR3 coding sequence is TGTGCCAGCTCTCAAATGAGACTAGCGGGCCACAATGAGCAGTTCTTC. Its protein product is CASSQMRLAGHNEQFF.

This clonotype occurred many times. V usage is TRBV6-2 or TRBV6-3 and J usage is TRBJ2-7; no reliable D call. This CDR3 has 13 amino acids. Between the trimmed V and J ends, which lost 0 bases and 2 bases, there was a span of 5 bases. The germline gives CDR1 MNHEY, CDR2 SVGEGT. The CDR3, as DNA: TGTGCCAGCAGTTACTCCAGCACCTACGAGCAGTACTTC. It translates to CASSYSSTYEQYF.

This clonotype was seen at least ten times. The chain couples TRBV6-1 to TRBJ1-6, with D unresolved. Per the germline V gene, CDR1 is MNHNS and CDR2 is SASEGT. There are 13 residues in the CDR3. The V gene lost 2 bases and the J gene lost 14 bases, with 13 bases spanning the gap. The CDR3, as DNA: TGTGCCAGCAGTGAAACGGTGGAGGGTTCCCTCCACTTT. This encodes CASSETVEGSLHF.

This clonotype was detected many times. The CDR3, as DNA: TGTGCCAGCATGAGGCGGCGGGGGGTTGGAGATACGCAGTATTTT. Translated, it gives CASMRRRGVGDTQYF. V is TRBV27 and J is TRBJ2-3; 8 nucleotides agree with TRBD2. The CDR3 totals 15 residues. Looked up from germline, CDR1 is MNHEY and CDR2 is SMNVEV (reference sequence). Trimming removed 7 bases from V and 5 bases from J; junction bases left unmatched: 11.

This clonotype was recorded many times. The chain uses TRBV5-1 and TRBJ1-3, with 7 nucleotides matching TRBD1. The CDR3 length is 11 residues. CDR1 is SGHRS and CDR2 is YFSETQ in the germline V gene. The V and J ends lost 4 bases and 9 bases, in that order; junction bases with no gene match: 1. CDR3 nucleotides: TGCGCCAGCAGCCCAGGGGGCACCATATATTTT. Encoded protein: CASSPGGTIYF.

This clonotype was detected only a few times. The chain couples TRBV19 to TRBJ1-1; D is unclear. CDR1 is LNHDA and CDR2 is SQIVND in the germline V gene (reference sequence). V dropped 3 bases and J dropped 4 bases, with 9 bases sitting between them. CDR3 length: 13 residues. The CDR3 spells CASSISPSTEAFF. CDR3 in DNA: TGTGCCAGTAGTATTTCGCCGAGCACTGAAGCTTTCTTT.

A few counts support this clonotype. The chain recombines TRBV3-1 with TRBJ1-2; 7 bases map to TRBD1. Germline CDR1 LGHDT, CDR2 YNNKEL (reference sequence). There are 13 residues in the CDR3. The V gene end was trimmed by 3 bases and the J gene end by 8 bases; junction bases not matched to a gene: 6. Here the CDR3 DNA reads TGTGCCAGCAGCCAGGCAGGGGGAGGAGGCTACACCTTC. The encoded protein is CASSQAGGGGYTF. Together with reference TRBV3-1 and TRBJ1-2, the CDR3 gives the full variable domain: DTAVSQTPKYLVTQMGNDKSIKCEQNLGHDTMYWYKQDSKKFLKIMFSYNNKELIINETVPNRFSPKSPDKAHLNLHINSLELGDSAVYFCASSQAGGGGYTFGSGTRLTVV.

The chain employs TRBV12-3 or TRBV12-4 and TRBJ1-5; 9 bases match TRBD1. The junction had 8 bases not matched to a gene; V was cut back by 7 bases and J by 4 bases. CDR3 length: 15 residues. DNA of the CDR3: TGTGCCAGCAAAGCCGGGACAGGGAGAAATCAGCCCCAGCATTTT. Encoded protein: CASKAGTGRNQPQHF.

This clonotype was picked up many times. Written as DNA, the CDR3 is TGCGCCAGCAGCTTCCAAGGGACTGAAGCTTTCTTT. It encodes CASSFQGTEAFF. This chain links TRBV5-1 with TRBJ1-1, with D hard to call. Germline V CDR1 and CDR2: SGHRS, YFSETQ. Trimming shortened V by 2 bases and J by 5 bases, and 7 bases separated the two germline ends. The CDR3 sequence is 12 residues long.

The chain couples TRBV7-2 to TRBJ2-7, with no clear D. V lost 1 base and J 6 bases, leaving 13 bases between the germline ends. Germline V gene data show CDR1 as SGHTA and CDR2 as FQGNSA. The CDR3 has 14 amino acids. CDR3 region: CASSLEGRLSEQYF. CDR3 in DNA: TGTGCCAGCAGCTTAGAAGGCAGACTTTCCGAGCAGTACTTC.

This clonotype showed up just a few times. This chain links TRBV19 with TRBJ1-3; no clear D. The CDR3 runs to 10 residues. With 6 bases removed from V and 4 bases from J, the gap between germline ends came to 1 base. Germline-derived CDR1 and CDR2 are LNHDA and SQIVND (reference sequence). CDR3 coding DNA: TGTGCCAGTAGGGGAAACACCATATATTTT. Protein: CASRGNTIYF.

This clonotype was detected many times. The chain uses TRBV20-1 and TRBJ1-6, with D uncertain. CDR3 length: 13 amino acids. V was clipped by 0 bases and J by 8 bases, with 8 bases between them. Per germline, CDR1 DFQATT and CDR2 SNEGSKA (reference sequence). The CDR3 sequence is CSARDLRDSPLHF. The CDR3 DNA follows: TGCAGTGCTAGAGATCTTAGGGATTCACCCCTCCACTTT.

This clonotype was picked up many times. The chain couples TRBV4-1 to TRBJ1-2; D unclear. The length of the CDR3 is 14 residues. CDR1 is MGHRA and CDR2 is YSYEKL in the germline V gene. Trimming took 3 bases from V and 7 from J, leaving 15 bases between them. DNA of the CDR3: TGCGCCAGCAGCCAGGGAATTTGGACCCCTGGCTACACCTTC. It is translated as CASSQGIWTPGYTF.

This clonotype was counted at least ten times. The V gene is TRBV13, the J gene TRBJ1-3; perhaps TRBD1 as D (5 bases). The CDR3 has 15 residues. The germline V gene encodes CDR1 PRHDT and CDR2 FYEKMQ (reference sequence). Trimming took off 2 bases at V and 3 bases at J, with 11 bases between the two ends. In DNA, the CDR3 is TGTGCCAGCAGCTTAACCCCAGACAGTGGAAACACCATATATTTT. Its protein is CASSLTPDSGNTIYF.

This clonotype was counted only a few times. The chain recombines TRBV5-6 with TRBJ2-2, with no clear D. CDR3 length: 17 residues. Germline-derived CDR1 and CDR2 are SGHDT and YYEEEE. V was cut by 4 bases and J by 5 bases, with 21 bases left in between. In nucleotides, the CDR3 is TGTGCCAGCAGCCTAGGGCCTTGGCCAAAAACGACCGGGGAGCTGTTTTTT. Its translation is CASSLGPWPKTTGELFF. The full variable domain, with the rest looked up from reference TRBV5-6 and TRBJ2-2, is DAGVTQSPTHLIKTRGQQVTLRCSPKSGHDTVSWYQQALGQGPQFIFQYYEEEERQRGNFPDRFSGHQFPNYSSELNVNALLLGDSALYLCASSLGPWPKTTGELFFGEGSRLTVL.

The chain combines TRBV27 with TRBJ2-2; D possibly uses TRBD1 or TRBD2 (6 bases each). The V end lost 7 bases, the J end lost 4 bases, and 16 bases lay between the germline ends. This CDR3 region has 15 residues. The germline gives CDR1 MNHEY, CDR2 SMNVEV (reference sequence). The CDR3 region is CASMLGGETTGELFF. The CDR3 DNA reads TGTGCCAGCATGTTGGGGGGCGAGACCACCGGGGAGCTGTTTTTT.

This clonotype was counted only a few times. A much more abundant neighbour one base away suggests this may be a read error. The CDR3 here is CASSEMVRYEQYF. CDR3 coding DNA: TGTGCCAGCAGTGAAATGGTAAGATACGAGCAGTACTTC. V gene TRBV2 combines with J gene TRBJ2-7; no definite D call. Trimming removed 2 bases from V and 4 bases from J, with 9 bases in between. The CDR3 runs 13 residues. CDR1 is SNHLY and CDR2 is FYNNEI in the germline V gene.

This clonotype showed up many times. The CDR3 sequence: CASGFGGQETQYF. CDR3 in DNA: TGTGCCAGCGGGTTCGGCGGACAAGAGACCCAGTACTTC. The chain employs TRBV27 and TRBJ2-5; D call uncertain. The germline CDR1 and CDR2 sequences are MNHEY and SMNVEV (reference sequence). This CDR3 has 13 residues. Trimming removed 8 bases from V and 2 bases from J, with 12 bases in between.

In its sample, this clonotype was seen once. The chain links TRBV19 to TRBJ2-1; possible D gene TRBD2, 6 bases. Germline lookup yields CDR1 LNHDA and CDR2 SQIVND (reference sequence). The CDR3 totals 13 residues. Trimming removed 1 base from V and 9 bases from J, with 10 bases in between. This CDR3 is CASSIVAGREQFF. In nucleotides, the CDR3 is TGTGCCAGTAGTATAGTGGCGGGGCGTGAGCAGTTCTTC.

This clonotype occurred many times. The rearrangement uses TRBV6-1 and TRBJ1-6, with 12 nucleotides matching TRBD1. The CDR3 runs 16 residues. The germline V gene has CDR1 MNHNS and CDR2 SASEGT. V shed 10 bases, J shed 10 bases, and the junction held 14 bases outside the gene matches. CDR3 in amino acids: CATYSWDRGLGSPLHF. The CDR3 DNA reads as TGTGCCACCTATAGCTGGGACAGGGGGCTCGGATCACCCCTCCACTTT.